This T cell receptor beta chain was sequenced in a study of vaccination and CD4 T cells after COVID-19. Study in general: Post-COVID draws followed diagnosis by a median around 97 days (range 35 to 161).

V was shortened by 2 bases and J by 1 base, with 10 bases between the two germline ends. The CDR3 sequence is 15 residues long. Per the germline V gene, CDR1 is KGHDR and CDR2 is SFDVKD. This clonotype was detected only a few times. The antigen remains unidentified. Indicated treatment: approximately 9-day PBMC culture with coronavirus spike peptide pools or control peptides (ViraFEST assay). The Oncomine TCR Beta short-read assay sequenced DNA from cultured CD4+ T cells. MiXCR, applied by TCRdb to the PCR reads, yields one record per CDR3 protein. This sample has some 12,000 distinct CDR3 sequences; around 64% occur once, and the top ten carry around 7.5%.

The receptor was derived from a human donor who had recovered from COVID-19. J is TRBJ1-2 and V is TRBV24-1; D not certain. Sequencing used CD4+ T cells from blood, cultured in vitro, obtained before SARS-CoV-2 vaccination. Here the CDR3 reads CATSDYNSDNYGYTF. The CDR3 DNA follows: TGTGCCACCAGTGATTATAACAGCGATAACTATGGCTACACCTTC.